This entry lists 6 T cell receptor beta chains sequenced from one sample in a study of blood T cell repertoires in COVID-19 (TCRdb year 2020). The library was made by the immunoSEQ multiplex PCR assay. TCRdb took over this immuneACCESS table, retaining in-frame rearrangements with V and J assigned. Such tables are incomplete; in checked studies, under half of the missing clones stem from an unresolved V gene, and the remainder is unexplained. For this sample the table gives about 120,000 clones, of which roughly four fifths were detected only once. The ten largest clones capture about 12% of the sample. The sample taken for sequencing was peripheral blood. The source is a human donor in a cohort sampled during active COVID-19.

V usage is TRBV9 and J usage is TRBJ2-1; 12 positions match TRBD2. Per germline, CDR1 SGDLS and CDR2 YYNGEE. This CDR3 has 18 residues. After removal of 0 bases from V and 4 bases from J, the junction contained 8 bases not matched to a gene. The CDR3 sequence is CASSVEASGGGRYNEQFF. DNA for the CDR3: TGTGCCAGCAGCGTAGAGGCTAGCGGGGGGGGACGGTACAATGAGCAGTTCTTC.

The chain recombines TRBV5-6 with TRBJ2-5; TRBD2 might be the D (6 bases). Trimming removed 7 bases at V and 4 bases at J, with 26 bases between. There are 17 residues in the CDR3. The germline V gene encodes CDR1 SGHDT and CDR2 YYEEEE. The chain's CDR3 is CASYGGLEASNRETQYF. The CDR3 nucleotides read TGTGCCAGCTACGGGGGATTGGAGGCTAGCAACAGAGAGACCCAGTACTTC.

The chain combines TRBV28 with TRBJ1-1; unclear D gene. CDR1 and CDR2 (germline): MDHEN, SYDVKM. Trimming pared 1 base from V and 3 bases from J, leaving 6 bases between. This CDR3 comprises 13 residues. The CDR3 coding sequence is TGTGCCAGCAGTTTATTCGGGGACACTGAAGCTTTCTTT. Encoded protein: CASSLFGDTEAFF.

The chain has TRBV5-4 and TRBJ2-3; 8 positions agree with TRBD1. The CDR3 spans 16 residues. The V gene end was trimmed by 0 bases and the J gene end by 8 bases; junction bases not matched to a gene: 11. CDR1 and CDR2 from the germline V gene are SGHNT and YYREEE (reference sequence). Here the CDR3 DNA reads TGTGCCAGCAGCTTGGCCTCTCAGGGGGCCGGGGCTACGCAGTATTTT. Translated: CASSLASQGAGATQYF. Combining the CDR3 with reference TRBV5-4 and TRBJ2-3 gives the whole variable domain ETGVTQSPTHLIKTRGQQVTLRCSSQSGHNTVSWYQQALGQGPQFIFQYYREEENGRGNFPPRFSGLQFPNYSSELNVNALELDDSALYLCASSLASQGAGATQYFGPGTRLTVL.

The chain recombines TRBV16 with TRBJ2-6; 8 bases agree with TRBD1. Germline CDR1 and CDR2: KGHSY and FQNENV. V dropped 0 bases and J dropped 2; count of bases not matched to a gene: 3. This CDR3 spans 17 amino acids. The CDR3 DNA reads TGTGCCAGCAGCCAATCGCAGGGGGCTCCTGGGGCCAACGTCCTGACTTTC. It specifies CASSQSQGAPGANVLTF. Together with reference TRBV16 and TRBJ2-6, the CDR3 gives the full variable domain: GEEVAQTPKHLVRGEGQKAKLYCAPIKGHSYVFWYQQVLKNEFKFLISFQNENVFDETGMPKERFSAKCLPNSPCSLEIQATKLEDSAVYFCASSQSQGAPGANVLTFGAGSRLTVL.

The chain couples TRBV28 to TRBJ1-5; D may be TRBD1 (6 bases). CDR1 and CDR2 from the germline V gene are MDHEN and SYDVKM. The CDR3 extends over 15 amino acids. V was shortened by 3 bases and J by 0 bases, with 9 bases between the two germline ends. The CDR3 spells CASSFNRDSNQPQHF. CDR3 bases: TGTGCCAGCAGTTTTAACAGGGATAGCAATCAGCCCCAGCATTTT. Variable domain in full (rest from reference TRBV28 and TRBJ1-5): DVKVTQSSRYLVKRTGEKVFLECVQDMDHENMFWYRQDPGLGLRLIYFSYDVKMKEKGDIPEGYSVSREKKERFSLILESASTNQTSMYLCASSFNRDSNQPQHFGDGTRLSIL.